This T cell receptor beta chain was sequenced in a study of early T cells in non-severe SARS-CoV-2 infection (dated by TCRdb to the early 2020s). Concerning the study at large: Bulk RNA from unsorted whole blood was used for TCR sequencing, so alpha and beta chains could not be paired.

The library was built by means of 5' RACE. The listed sequencing device is NextSeq 500. In the TCR library protocol, unique molecular identifiers were attached to individual cDNA molecules to correct for PCR bias and sequencing error. Both TCR alpha and beta chains were sequenced, and tight co-correlation was observed between alpha and beta sequence abundances in each sample. Concerning the study's data processing: Decombinator V4 was used to annotate the V gene, J gene and CDR3 of the TCR sequences. Expanded TCRs were defined as changing significantly between any two time points under a Poisson model with p below 0.0001. Abundances of TCRs were expressed as counts per million after normalisation to the total number of TCRs sequenced in each sample. MAIT TCRs were defined by TRAV1-2 paired with TRAJ12, TRAJ20 or TRAJ33, and iNKT TCRs by TRAV10 paired with TRAJ18. VDJdb, accessed on 1 November 2021, was searched for TCRs annotated for CMV, EBV and SARS-CoV-2, and TCRs annotated for more than one antigen were excluded. Clones were called with MiXCR by TCRdb after fastp trimmed the public reads at Q25, and only in-frame beta chains were retained. Records with the same CDR3 protein are collapsed into one entry carrying the most frequent genes and DNA. These V and J calls derive from TCRdb rather than the authors' analysis. Here the sample has about 56,000 distinct CDR3 sequences; about 11% occur a single time. Of the sample, 6.5% falls within the top ten clones.

Set within a cohort of healthcare workers in London, UK, this nested case-control study involved weekly PCR testing of nasopharyngeal swabs along with blood sampling. Healthcare workers were recruited during the week of the UK lockdown, between 23 and 31 March 2020, and followed weekly for up to roughly 15 weeks. In its sample, this clonotype was seen many times. The antigen it recognizes is unknown. The input lacks base qualities; no much larger clone sits a single base away. What the study reported, not specific to this receptor: VDJdb matching was skewed toward anti-spike CD8 responses and likely underestimated virus-specific expansions by missing private and CD4 specificities.

Per the germline V gene (reference sequence), LGHDT is the CDR1 and YNNKEL is the CDR2. From cysteine to phenylalanine, the CDR3 is 13 amino acids long. CDR3 DNA is the only sequence kept; it has 39 bases, read in frame from the first base. Cut back by 3 bases and 5 bases, the V and J ends lie 9 bases apart. The TCR originated in an adult who was a healthcare worker with PCR-confirmed SARS-CoV-2 infection or an uninfected control (not recorded which). The sample taken for sequencing was whole blood. The chain was built from TRBV3-1 and TRBJ2-3; the D gene identity is not certain. The base sequence is TGTGCCAGCAGCCATCTAAACGGAGATACGCAGTATTTT. It translates to CASSHLNGDTQYF.